What follows are 3 T cell receptor beta chains derived from one specimen sequenced in a study of blood T cell repertoires in COVID-19. TCRdb's table, derived via immunoSEQ multiplex PCR, lists solely in-frame clones and lacks some. Here the sample spans more than 250,000 clones, roughly 85% being singletons. Sequencing input: PBMCs or T cells enriched from blood (not recorded which). Every receptor here comes from a woman aged 40-49 years who had recovered from COVID-19.

The chain recombines TRBV15 with TRBJ1-2; TRBD1 matches 7 bases. Unmatched junction bases numbered 1, after V lost 4 bases and J lost 5 bases. The CDR3 extends over 12 amino acids. CDR1 and CDR2 from the germline V gene are LNHNV and YYDKDF (reference sequence). The CDR3 coding sequence is TGTGCCACCAGCACAGGGGGTTATGGCTACACCTTC. Encoded protein: CATSTGGYGYTF.

The chain uses TRBV6-5 and TRBJ1-5, with a tentative D call TRBD1 (5 bases). The CDR3 is made up of 15 amino acids. Trimming removed 1 base from V and 3 bases from J, with 10 bases in between. CDR1 is MNHEY and CDR2 is SVGAGI in the germline V gene. The CDR3 here is CASSYWQGYNQPQHF. DNA of the CDR3: TGTGCCAGCAGTTACTGGCAGGGCTACAATCAGCCCCAGCATTTT.

This chain uses TRBV5-1 with TRBJ2-5; possible D gene TRBD1, 6 bases. V was clipped by 0 bases and J by 1 base, with 13 bases between them. Germline lookup yields CDR1 SGHRS and CDR2 YFSETQ. There are 16 residues in the CDR3. The CDR3 coding sequence is TGCGCCAGCAGCTTGGCCCTCGGGACACGCCAAGAGACCCAGTACTTC. This gives the protein CASSLALGTRQETQYF. The variable domain in full, with the rest retrieved from reference TRBV5-1 and TRBJ2-5, is KAGVTQTPRYLIKTRGQQVTLSCSPISGHRSVSWYQQTPGQGLQFLFEYFSETQRNKGNFPGRFSGRQFSNSRSEMNVSTLELGDSALYLCASSLALGTRQETQYFGPGTRLLVL.